These T cell receptor beta chains were read from a single sample in a study of T cell responses to AZD1222 COVID-19 vaccine. The protocol was immunoSEQ multiplex PCR, while the TCRdb copy is restricted to in-frame clones and leaves out a portion. This table holds 95,000 to 150,000 clones, 88% found once. Sequencing used peripheral blood, obtained on day 0 of AZD1222 vaccination. The receptors were gathered from an adult in good health. Each CDR3 is given with its conserved first and last residue. D genes are given only for firm matches. The listing skips clone size in some rows; elsewhere it reads once, few, many or a size class.

J | V | D | size | CDR3 | DNA
TRBJ2-1 | TRBV2 | TRBD1 | - | CASNTGGINEQFF | TGTGCCAGCAATACAGGGGGCATCAATGAGCAGTTCTTC
TRBJ2-3 | TRBV7-3 | TRBD2 | - | CASSYSGGSTDTQYF | TGTGCCAGCAGCTATAGCGGGGGTAGCACAGATACGCAGTATTTT
TRBJ1-2 | TRBV10-3 | TRBD1 | - | CAISESGTAYGYTF | TGTGCCATCAGTGAGTCCGGGACAGCCTATGGCTACACCTTC
TRBJ2-7 | TRBV6-5 | TRBD1 | - | CASSKTDRGYEQYF | TGTGCCAGCAGTAAAACGGACAGGGGTTACGAGCAGTACTTC
TRBJ2-5 | TRBV6-6 | - | - | CASSYGQQETQYF | TGTGCCAGCAGTTACGGGCAGCAAGAGACCCAGTACTTC
TRBJ1-2 | TRBV30 | - | - | CAWSVLQNYGYTF | TGTGCCTGGAGTGTACTACAGAACTATGGCTACACCTTC
TRBJ1-1 | TRBV11-3 | TRBD1 | - | CASSTGQGENTEAFF | TGTGCCAGCAGCACTGGACAGGGGGAGAACACTGAAGCTTTCTTT
TRBJ2-1 | TRBV7-8 | TRBD1 | - | CASSSQGQGGNNEQFF | TGTGCCAGCAGCTCCCAGGGACAGGGGGGAAACAATGAGCAGTTCTTC
TRBJ1-2 | TRBV2 | - | - | CASSDHNYGYTF | TGTGCCAGCAGTGACCACAACTATGGCTACACCTTC
TRBJ1-3 | TRBV10-1 | - | - | CASSESSGAGNTIYF | TGCGCCAGCAGTGAGTCATCAGGCGCGGGAAACACCATATATTTT
TRBJ1-4 | TRBV2 | TRBD1 | few | CASKRQRDSAEKLFF | TGTGCCAGCAAAAGACAACGGGACAGCGCTGAAAAACTGTTTTTT
TRBJ1-6 | TRBV7-3 | TRBD1 | - | CASSLTPGGNSPLHF | TGTGCCAGCAGCTTAACTCCAGGGGGCAATTCACCCCTCCACTTT
TRBJ2-7 | TRBV5-4 | - | once | CASSLGVDWSSYEQYF | TGTGCCAGCAGCTTGGGGGTGGACTGGAGCTCCTACGAGCAGTACTTC
TRBJ2-7 | TRBV11-2 | - | - | CASSPGILSYEQYF | TGTGCCAGCAGCCCCGGGATCCTCTCCTACGAGCAGTACTTC
TRBJ1-5 | TRBV13 | - | - | CASSFRQGINQPQHF | TGTGCCAGCAGTTTCCGTCAGGGTATAAACCAGCCCCAGCATTTT
TRBJ1-4 | TRBV29-1 | - | - | CSVDQGREKLFF | TGCAGCGTTGATCAGGGGAGAGAAAAACTGTTTTTT
TRBJ1-3 | TRBV13 | - | - | CASSLYGASGNTIYF | TGTGCCAGCAGCTTATATGGGGCATCAGGAAACACCATATATTTT
TRBJ2-4 | TRBV11-2 | - | - | CASTGLQIAKNIQYF | TGTGCCAGCACCGGATTACAAATAGCCAAAAACATTCAGTACTTC
TRBJ1-1 | TRBV10-2 | - | - | CASSGTSNTEAFF | TGCGCCAGCAGTGGCACGTCGAACACTGAAGCTTTCTTT
TRBJ1-2 | TRBV2 | - | once | CASKLTEGYGYTF | TGTGCCAGCAAACTGACAGAAGGATATGGCTACACCTTC
TRBJ1-1 | TRBV19 | - | - | CASSIAQDSHTEAFF | TGTGCCAGTAGTATCGCCCAAGACAGTCACACTGAAGCTTTCTTT
TRBJ1-1 | TRBV27 | - | - | CASRTPLNTEAFF | TGTGCCAGCAGAACTCCCCTGAACACTGAAGCTTTCTTT
TRBJ2-5 | TRBV9 | - | - | CASSVAGAPLETQYF | TGTGCCAGCAGCGTAGCCGGGGCGCCGTTAGAGACCCAGTACTTC
TRBJ1-1 | TRBV10-3 | - | few | CAISESNGNTEAFF | TGTGCCATCAGTGAGTCAAACGGGAACACTGAAGCTTTCTTT
TRBJ1-1 | TRBV3-1/TRBV3-2 | - | - | CASSPGGGLMRAFF | TGTGCCAGCAGCCCAGGAGGAGGGCTAATGAGAGCTTTCTTT
TRBJ2-7 | TRBV5-1 | TRBD1 | - | CASSRDRAGYEQYF | TGCGCCAGCAGCAGGGACAGGGCGGGATACGAGCAGTACTTC
TRBJ1-2 | TRBV18 | TRBD1 | - | CASSPGQGTGYTF | TGTGCCAGCTCACCCGGACAGGGGACAGGCTACACCTTC
TRBJ2-7 | TRBV28 | TRBD1 | - | CASRTTGTGGEQYF | TGTGCCAGCAGAACGACCGGGACAGGGGGGGAGCAGTACTTC
TRBJ1-6 | TRBV9 | - | - | CASSEAEDSSHSPLHF | TGTGCCAGCAGCGAGGCAGAGGACAGTTCCCATTCACCCCTCCACTTT
TRBJ2-7 | TRBV5-1 | - | - | CASSPLGAGIYEQYF | TGCGCCAGCAGCCCCCTAGGTGCGGGGATCTACGAGCAGTACTTC
TRBJ1-1 | TRBV3-1/TRBV3-2 | TRBD1 | - | CASSLRQGTGNTEAFF | TGTGCCAGCAGCCTCCGACAGGGGACCGGGAACACTGAAGCTTTCTTT
TRBJ1-2 | TRBV6-6 | - | - | CASSRQGNYGYTF | TGTGCCAGCAGCCGGCAGGGAAACTATGGCTACACCTTC
TRBJ1-1 | TRBV5-1 | - | - | CASSEQVSNTEAFF | TGCGCCAGCAGCGAACAGGTTTCGAACACTGAAGCTTTCTTT
TRBJ1-2 | TRBV30 | - | many | CAWSVLGGLGYTF | TGTGCCTGGAGTGTATTAGGAGGGTTGGGCTACACCTTC
TRBJ1-2 | TRBV27 | TRBD1 | - | CASSLWAGGDYTF | TGTGCCAGCAGTTTATGGGCAGGGGGCGACTACACCTTC
TRBJ2-7 | TRBV14 | TRBD1 | - | CASSQGQGTGEQYF | TGTGCCAGCAGCCAAGGACAGGGGACCGGCGAGCAGTACTTC